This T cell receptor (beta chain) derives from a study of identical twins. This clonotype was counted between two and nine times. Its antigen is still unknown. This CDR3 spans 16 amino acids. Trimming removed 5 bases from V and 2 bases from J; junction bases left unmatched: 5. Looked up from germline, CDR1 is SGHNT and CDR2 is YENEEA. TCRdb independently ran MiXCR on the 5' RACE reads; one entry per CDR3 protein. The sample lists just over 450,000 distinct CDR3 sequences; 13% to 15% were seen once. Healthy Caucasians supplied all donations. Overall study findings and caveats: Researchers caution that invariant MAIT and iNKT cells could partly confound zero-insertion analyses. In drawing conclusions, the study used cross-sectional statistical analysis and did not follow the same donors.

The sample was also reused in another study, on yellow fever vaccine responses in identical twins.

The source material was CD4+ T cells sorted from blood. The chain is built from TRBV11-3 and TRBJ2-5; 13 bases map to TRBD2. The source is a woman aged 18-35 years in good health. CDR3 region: CASSTRTSGGQETQYF. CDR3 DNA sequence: TGTGCCAGCAGCACCCGGACTAGCGGGGGTCAAGAGACCCAGTACTTC.